The TCR beta chain under discussion was sequenced for a study of OX40 agonist ivuxolimab in advanced cancers. This clone was detected once. The method was immunoSEQ multiplex PCR; TCRdb's version includes in-frame clones alone and lacks a portion of them. The sample lists around 95,000 clones; 90% to 95% were seen once. CDR3 length: 18 amino acids. Trimming removed 7 bases at V and 0 bases at J, with 24 bases between. The germline V gene has CDR1 SEHNR and CDR2 FQNEAQ (reference sequence). The rearrangement links TRBV7-9 to TRBJ1-1; no definite D call. This receptor was taken from an adult with an advanced solid tumor such as melanoma, head and neck, liver or kidney cancer. Sequencing was performed on CD4+ or CD8+ T cells sorted from blood, taken in a trial of the OX40 agonist ivuxolimab. CDR3 DNA: TGTGCCAGCAACCGCATCTTTCAGGAAACCACCCTGAACACTGAAGCTTTCTTT. Translation: CASNRIFQETTLNTEAFF.